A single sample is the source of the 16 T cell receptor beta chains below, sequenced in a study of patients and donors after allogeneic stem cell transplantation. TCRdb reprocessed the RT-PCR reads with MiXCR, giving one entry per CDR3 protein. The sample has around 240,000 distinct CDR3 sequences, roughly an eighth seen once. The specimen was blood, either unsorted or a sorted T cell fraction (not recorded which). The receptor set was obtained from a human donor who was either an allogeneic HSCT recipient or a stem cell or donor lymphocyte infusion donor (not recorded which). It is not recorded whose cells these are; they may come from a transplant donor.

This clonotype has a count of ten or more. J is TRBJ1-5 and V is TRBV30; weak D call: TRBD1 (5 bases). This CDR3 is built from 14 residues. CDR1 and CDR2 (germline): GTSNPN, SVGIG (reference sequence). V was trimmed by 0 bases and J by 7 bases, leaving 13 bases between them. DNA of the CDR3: TGTGCCTGGAGTGTAGGGCAGGGCGAGCAGCCCCAGCATTTT. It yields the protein CAWSVGQGEQPQHF.

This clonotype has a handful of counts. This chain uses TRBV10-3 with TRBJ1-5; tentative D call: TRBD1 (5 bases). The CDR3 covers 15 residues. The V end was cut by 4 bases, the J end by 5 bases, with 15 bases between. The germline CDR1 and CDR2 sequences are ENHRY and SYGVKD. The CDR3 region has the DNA TGTGCCATCAGTGGGGGGGGAGGGTTCGATCAGCCCCAGCATTTT. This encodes CAISGGGGFDQPQHF.

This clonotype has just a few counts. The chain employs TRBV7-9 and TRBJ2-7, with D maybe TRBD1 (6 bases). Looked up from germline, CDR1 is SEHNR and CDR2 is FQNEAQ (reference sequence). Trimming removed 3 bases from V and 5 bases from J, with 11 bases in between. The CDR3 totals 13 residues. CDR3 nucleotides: TGTGCCAGCAGCTTCGGACAGAGTAACGAGCAGTACTTC. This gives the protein CASSFGQSNEQYF.

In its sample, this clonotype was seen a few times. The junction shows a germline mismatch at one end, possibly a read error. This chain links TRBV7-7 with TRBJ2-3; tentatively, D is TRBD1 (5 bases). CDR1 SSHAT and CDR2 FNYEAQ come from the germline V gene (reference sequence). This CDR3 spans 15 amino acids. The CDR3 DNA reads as TGTGCTAGCAGCTTTTCAGGGCAGACCACAGATACGCAGTATTTT. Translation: CASSFSGQTTDTQYF. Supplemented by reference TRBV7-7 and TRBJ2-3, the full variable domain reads GAGVSQSPRYKVTKRGQDVTLRCDPISSHATLYWYQQALGQGPEFLTYFNYEAQPDKSGLPSDRFSAERPEGSISTLTIQRTEQRDSAMYRCASSFSGQTTDTQYFGPGTRLTVL.

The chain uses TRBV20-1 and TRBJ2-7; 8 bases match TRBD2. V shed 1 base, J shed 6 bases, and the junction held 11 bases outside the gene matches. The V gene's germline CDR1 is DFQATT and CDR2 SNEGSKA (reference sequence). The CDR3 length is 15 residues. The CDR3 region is CSARVAGGSRGEQYF. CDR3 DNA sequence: TGCAGTGCTAGAGTCGCGGGAGGATCGCGGGGCGAGCAGTACTTC.

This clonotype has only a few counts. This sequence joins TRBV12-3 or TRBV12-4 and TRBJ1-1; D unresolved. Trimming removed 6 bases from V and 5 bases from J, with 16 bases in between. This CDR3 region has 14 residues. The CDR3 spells CASSPSRVWTEAFF. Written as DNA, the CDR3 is TGTGCCAGCAGCCCTAGCCGGGTTTGGACTGAAGCTTTCTTT.

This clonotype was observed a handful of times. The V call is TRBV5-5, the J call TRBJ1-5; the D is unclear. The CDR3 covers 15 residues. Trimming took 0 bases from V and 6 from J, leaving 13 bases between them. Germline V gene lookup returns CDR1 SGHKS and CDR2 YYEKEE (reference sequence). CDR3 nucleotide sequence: TGTGCCAGCAGCTTGGTTCCCGGGGTGGGTCAGCCCCAGCATTTT. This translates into CASSLVPGVGQPQHF.

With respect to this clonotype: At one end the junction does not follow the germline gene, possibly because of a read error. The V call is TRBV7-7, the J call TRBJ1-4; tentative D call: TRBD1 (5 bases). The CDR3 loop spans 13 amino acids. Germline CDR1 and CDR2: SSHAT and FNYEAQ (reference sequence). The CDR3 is CASSLAGSKKLFF. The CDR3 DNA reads TGTGCTAGCAGCTTAGCAGGGAGTAAAAAACTGTTTTTT.

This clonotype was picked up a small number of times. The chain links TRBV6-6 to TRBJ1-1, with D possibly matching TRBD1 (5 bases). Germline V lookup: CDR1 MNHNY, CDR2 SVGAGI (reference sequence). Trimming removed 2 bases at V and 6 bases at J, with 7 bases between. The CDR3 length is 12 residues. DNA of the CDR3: TGTGCCAGCAGTTACGGGGGTTCTGAAGCTTTCTTT. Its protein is CASSYGGSEAFF.

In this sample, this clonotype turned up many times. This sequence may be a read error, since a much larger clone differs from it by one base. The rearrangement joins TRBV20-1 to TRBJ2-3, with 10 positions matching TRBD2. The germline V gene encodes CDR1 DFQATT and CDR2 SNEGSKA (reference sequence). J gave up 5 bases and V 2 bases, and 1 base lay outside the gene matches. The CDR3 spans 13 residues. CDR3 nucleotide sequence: TGCAGTGCTAGACCTAGCGGGAGAGATACGCAGTATTTT. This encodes CSARPSGRDTQYF.

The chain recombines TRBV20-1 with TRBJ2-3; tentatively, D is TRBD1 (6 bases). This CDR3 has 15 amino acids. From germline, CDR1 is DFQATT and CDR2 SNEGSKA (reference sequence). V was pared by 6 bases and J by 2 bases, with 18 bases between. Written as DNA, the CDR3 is TGCAGTGCCAAGGACAGCTTATCTTACACAGATACGCAGTATTTT. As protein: CSAKDSLSYTDTQYF.

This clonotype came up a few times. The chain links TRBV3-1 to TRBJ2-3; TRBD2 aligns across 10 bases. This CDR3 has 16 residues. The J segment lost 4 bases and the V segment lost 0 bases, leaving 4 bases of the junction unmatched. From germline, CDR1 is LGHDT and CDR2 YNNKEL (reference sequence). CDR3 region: CASSQEHSGGADTQYF. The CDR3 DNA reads TGTGCCAGCAGCCAAGAACACAGCGGGGGGGCAGATACGCAGTATTTT.

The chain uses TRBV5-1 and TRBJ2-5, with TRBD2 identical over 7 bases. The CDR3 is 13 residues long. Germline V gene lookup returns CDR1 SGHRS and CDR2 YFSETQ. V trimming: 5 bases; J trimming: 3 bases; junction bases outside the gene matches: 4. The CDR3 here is CASSNGLEETQYF. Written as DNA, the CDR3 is TGCGCCAGCAGTAACGGACTAGAAGAGACCCAGTACTTC.

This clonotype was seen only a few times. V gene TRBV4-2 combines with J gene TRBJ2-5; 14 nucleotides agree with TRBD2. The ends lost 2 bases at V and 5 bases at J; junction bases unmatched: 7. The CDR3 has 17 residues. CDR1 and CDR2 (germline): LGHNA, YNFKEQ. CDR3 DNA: TGTGCCAGCAGCCAAACCGGACTAGCGGGGGGCGAGGAGACCCAGTACTTC. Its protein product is CASSQTGLAGGEETQYF.

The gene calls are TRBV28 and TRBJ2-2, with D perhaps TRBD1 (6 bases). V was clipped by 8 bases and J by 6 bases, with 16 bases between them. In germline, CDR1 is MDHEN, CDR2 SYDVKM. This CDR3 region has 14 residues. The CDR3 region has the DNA TGTGCCAGCCTCAACGCAGGGGTCTCCGGGGAGCTGTTTTTT. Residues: CASLNAGVSGELFF.

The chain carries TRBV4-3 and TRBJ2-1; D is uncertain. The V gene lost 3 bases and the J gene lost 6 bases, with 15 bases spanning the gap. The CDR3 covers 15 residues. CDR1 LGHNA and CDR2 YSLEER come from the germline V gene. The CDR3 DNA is TGCGCCAGCAGCCAGCAGGCTGGGTTAGGCAATGAGCAGTTCTTC. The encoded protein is CASSQQAGLGNEQFF.